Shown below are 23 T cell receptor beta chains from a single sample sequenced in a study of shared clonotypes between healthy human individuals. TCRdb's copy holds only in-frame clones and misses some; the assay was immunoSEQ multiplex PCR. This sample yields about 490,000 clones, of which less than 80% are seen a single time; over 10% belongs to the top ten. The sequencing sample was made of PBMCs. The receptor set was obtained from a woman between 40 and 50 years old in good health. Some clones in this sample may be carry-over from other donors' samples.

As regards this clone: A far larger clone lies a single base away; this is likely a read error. The CDR3 loop is CASSTGRAGLFF. The CDR3 DNA reads TGTGCCAGTAGTACCGGACGGGCCGGGCTGTTTTTT. The gene calls are TRBV19 and TRBJ1-4, with D uncertain. The CDR3 contains 12 residues. From germline, CDR1 is LNHDA and CDR2 SQIVND (reference sequence). V lost 4 bases and J lost 14, with 14 bases in between.

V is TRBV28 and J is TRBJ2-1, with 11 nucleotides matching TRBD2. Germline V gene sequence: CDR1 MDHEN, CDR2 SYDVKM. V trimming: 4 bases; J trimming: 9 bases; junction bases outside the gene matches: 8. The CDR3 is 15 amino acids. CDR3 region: CASSSLAGVPPEQFF. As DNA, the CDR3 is TGTGCCAGCAGTTCACTAGCGGGAGTCCCCCCTGAGCAGTTCTTC.

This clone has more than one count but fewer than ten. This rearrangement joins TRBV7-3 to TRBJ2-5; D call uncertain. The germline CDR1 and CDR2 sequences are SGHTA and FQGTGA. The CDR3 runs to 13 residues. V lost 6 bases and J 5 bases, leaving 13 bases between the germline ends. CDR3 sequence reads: CASSPGPRETQYF. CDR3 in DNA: TGTGCCAGCAGTCCCGGACCTCGGGAGACCCAGTACTTC.

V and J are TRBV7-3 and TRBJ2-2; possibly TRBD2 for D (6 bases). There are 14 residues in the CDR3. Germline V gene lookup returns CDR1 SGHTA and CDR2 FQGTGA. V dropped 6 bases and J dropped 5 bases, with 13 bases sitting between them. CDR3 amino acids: CASRVGAGTGELFF. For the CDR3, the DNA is TGTGCCAGCAGGGTCGGGGCGGGGACCGGGGAGCTGTTTTTT.

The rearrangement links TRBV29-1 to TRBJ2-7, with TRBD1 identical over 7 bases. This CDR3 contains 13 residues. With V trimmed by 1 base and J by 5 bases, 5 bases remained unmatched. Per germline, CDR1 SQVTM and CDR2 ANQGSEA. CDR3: CSVEADRLDEQYF. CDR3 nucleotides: TGCAGCGTTGAAGCGGACAGGCTCGACGAGCAGTACTTC.

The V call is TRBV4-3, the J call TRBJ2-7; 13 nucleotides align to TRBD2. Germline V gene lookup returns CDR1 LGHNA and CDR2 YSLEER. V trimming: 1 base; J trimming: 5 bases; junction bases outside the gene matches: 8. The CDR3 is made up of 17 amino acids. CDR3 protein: CASSQGRGLAGVNEQYF. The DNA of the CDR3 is TGCGCCAGCAGCCAAGGAAGAGGACTAGCGGGAGTCAACGAGCAGTACTTC.

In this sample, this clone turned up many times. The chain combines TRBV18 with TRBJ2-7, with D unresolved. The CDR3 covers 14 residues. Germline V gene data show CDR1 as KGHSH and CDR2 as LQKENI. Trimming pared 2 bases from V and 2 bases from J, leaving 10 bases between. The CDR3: CASSPISNPYEQYF. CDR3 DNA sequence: TGTGCCAGCTCACCAATTTCAAACCCCTACGAGCAGTACTTC.

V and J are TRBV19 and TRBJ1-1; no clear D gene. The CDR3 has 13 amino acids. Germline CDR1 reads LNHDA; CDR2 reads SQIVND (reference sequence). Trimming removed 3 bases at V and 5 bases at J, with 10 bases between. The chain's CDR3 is CASSINPGTEAFF. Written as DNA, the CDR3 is TGTGCCAGTAGTATTAACCCGGGAACTGAAGCTTTCTTT.

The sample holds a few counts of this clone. The CDR3 region is CASSHLPEVVGLQETQYF. CDR3 DNA: TGTGCCAGCAGCCATCTTCCGGAGGTGGTTGGGCTCCAAGAGACCCAGTACTTC. The rearrangement joins TRBV5-4 to TRBJ2-5; TRBD2 might be the D (5 bases). The V end was cut by 4 bases, the J end by 1 base, with 23 bases between. The CDR3 spans 18 residues. Germline V gene sequence: CDR1 SGHNT, CDR2 YYREEE (reference sequence).

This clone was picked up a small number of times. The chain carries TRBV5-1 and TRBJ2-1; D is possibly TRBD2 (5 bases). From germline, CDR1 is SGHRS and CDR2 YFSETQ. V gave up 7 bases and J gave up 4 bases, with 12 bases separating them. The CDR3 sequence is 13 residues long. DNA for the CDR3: TGCGCCAGCGCACTAGACGTTTACAATGAGCAGTTCTTC. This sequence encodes CASALDVYNEQFF.

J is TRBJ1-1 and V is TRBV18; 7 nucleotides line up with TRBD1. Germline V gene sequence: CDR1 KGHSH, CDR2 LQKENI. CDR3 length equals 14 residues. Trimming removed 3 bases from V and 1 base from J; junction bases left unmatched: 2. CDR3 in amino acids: CASSPGQTNTEAFF. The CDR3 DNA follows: TGTGCCAGCTCACCGGGACAGACGAACACTGAAGCTTTCTTT.

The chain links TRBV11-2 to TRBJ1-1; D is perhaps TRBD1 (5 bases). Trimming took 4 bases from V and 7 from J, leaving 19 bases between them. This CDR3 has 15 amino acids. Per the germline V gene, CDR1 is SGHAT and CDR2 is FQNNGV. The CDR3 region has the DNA TGTGCCAGCAGCTCAAACGTCGGTCGACAGATTGAAGCTTTCTTT. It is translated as CASSSNVGRQIEAFF.

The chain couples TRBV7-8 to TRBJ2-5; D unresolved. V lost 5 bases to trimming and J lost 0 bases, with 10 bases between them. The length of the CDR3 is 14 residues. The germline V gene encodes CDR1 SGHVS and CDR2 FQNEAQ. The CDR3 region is CASSRTANQETQYF. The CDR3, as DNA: TGTGCCAGCAGCCGAACAGCAAACCAAGAGACCCAGTACTTC.

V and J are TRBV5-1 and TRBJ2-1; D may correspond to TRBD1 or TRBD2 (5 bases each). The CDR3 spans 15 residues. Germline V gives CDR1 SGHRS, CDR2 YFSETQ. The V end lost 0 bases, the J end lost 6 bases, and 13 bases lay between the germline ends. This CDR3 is CASSLAGTRRNEQFF. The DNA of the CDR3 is TGCGCCAGCAGCTTGGCCGGGACCCGCCGCAATGAGCAGTTCTTC.

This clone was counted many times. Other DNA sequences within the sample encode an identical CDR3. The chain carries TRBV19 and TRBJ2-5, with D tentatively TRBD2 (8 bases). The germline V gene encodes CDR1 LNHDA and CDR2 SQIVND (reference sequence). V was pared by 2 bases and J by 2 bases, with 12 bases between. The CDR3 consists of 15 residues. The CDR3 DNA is TGTGCCAGTAGTATAAGCGGGGGACAGCAAGAGACCCAGTACTTC. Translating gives CASSISGGQQETQYF.

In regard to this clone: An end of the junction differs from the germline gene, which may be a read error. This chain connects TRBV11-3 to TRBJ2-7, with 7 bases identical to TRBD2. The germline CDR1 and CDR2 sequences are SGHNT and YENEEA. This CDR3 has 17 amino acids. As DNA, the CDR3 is TGTGCCAGCAGCTTAAGGGACTCGAGGACTAGTATCCCCATACCAGACTTC. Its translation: CASSLRDSRTSIPIPDF.

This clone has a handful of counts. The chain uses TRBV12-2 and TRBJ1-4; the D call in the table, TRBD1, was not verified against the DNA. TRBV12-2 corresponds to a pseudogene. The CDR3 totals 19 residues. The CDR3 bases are TGTGCAAGTCGCCCCCCCCCACAGGGGATTATCTCAACTAATGAAAAACTGTTTTTT. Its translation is CASRPPPQGIISTNEKLFF.

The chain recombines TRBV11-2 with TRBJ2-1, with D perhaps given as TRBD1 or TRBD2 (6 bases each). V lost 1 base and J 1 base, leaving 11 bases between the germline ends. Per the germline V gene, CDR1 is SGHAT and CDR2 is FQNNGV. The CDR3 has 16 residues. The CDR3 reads CASSLVRGPSYNEQFF. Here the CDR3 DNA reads TGTGCCAGCAGCTTAGTACGGGGGCCATCCTACAATGAGCAGTTCTTC.

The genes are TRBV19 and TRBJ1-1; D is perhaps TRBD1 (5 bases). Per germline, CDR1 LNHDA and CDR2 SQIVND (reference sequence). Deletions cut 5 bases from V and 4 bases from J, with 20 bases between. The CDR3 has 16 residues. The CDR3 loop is CASSPTRGGRCTEAFF. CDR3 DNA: TGTGCCAGTAGTCCAACCCGCGGGGGAAGGTGCACTGAAGCTTTCTTT.

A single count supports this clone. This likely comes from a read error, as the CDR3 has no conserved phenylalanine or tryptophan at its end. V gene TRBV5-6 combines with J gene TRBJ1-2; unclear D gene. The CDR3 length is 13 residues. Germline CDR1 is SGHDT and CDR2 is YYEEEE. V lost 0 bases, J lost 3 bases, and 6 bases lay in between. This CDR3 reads CASSLAADYGYTL. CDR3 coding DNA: TGTGCCAGCAGCTTGGCGGCGGACTATGGCTACACCCTC.

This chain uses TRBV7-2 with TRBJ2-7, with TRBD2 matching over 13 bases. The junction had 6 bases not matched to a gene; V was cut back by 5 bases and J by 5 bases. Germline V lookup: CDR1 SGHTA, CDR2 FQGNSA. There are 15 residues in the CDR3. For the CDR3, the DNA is TGTGCCAGCAGCCATACTAGCGGGAGGGCCCACGAGCAGTACTTC. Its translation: CASSHTSGRAHEQYF. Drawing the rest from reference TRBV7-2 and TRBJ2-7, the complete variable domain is GAGVSQSPSNKVTEKGKDVELRCDPISGHTALYWYRQSLGQGLEFLIYFQGNSAPDKSGLPSDRFSAERTGGSVSTLTIQRTQQEDSAVYLCASSHTSGRAHEQYFGPGTRLTVT.

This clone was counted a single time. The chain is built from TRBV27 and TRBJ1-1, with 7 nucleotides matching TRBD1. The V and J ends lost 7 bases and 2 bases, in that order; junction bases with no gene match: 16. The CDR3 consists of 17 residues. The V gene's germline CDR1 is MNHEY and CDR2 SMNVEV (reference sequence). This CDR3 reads CASNARKGAPPNTEAFF. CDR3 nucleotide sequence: TGTGCCAGCAACGCCCGGAAGGGGGCACCCCCTAACACTGAAGCTTTCTTT.

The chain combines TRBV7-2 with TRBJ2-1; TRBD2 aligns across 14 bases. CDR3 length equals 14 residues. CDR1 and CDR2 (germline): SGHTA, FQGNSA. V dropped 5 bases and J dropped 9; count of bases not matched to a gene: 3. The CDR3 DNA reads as TGTGCCAGCAGCCGGGGACTAGCGGGAGTTGAGCAGTTCTTC. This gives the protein CASSRGLAGVEQFF. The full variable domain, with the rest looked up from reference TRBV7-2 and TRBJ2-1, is GAGVSQSPSNKVTEKGKDVELRCDPISGHTALYWYRQSLGQGLEFLIYFQGNSAPDKSGLPSDRFSAERTGGSVSTLTIQRTQQEDSAVYLCASSRGLAGVEQFFGPGTRLTVL.